This TCR beta chain was recorded in a study of identical twins. The CDR3 is 16 amino acids. The germline V gene encodes CDR1 MGHRA and CDR2 YSYEKL. J gave up 1 base and V 4 bases, and 6 bases lay outside the gene matches. Template switching (which added a universal primer site) was used, and cDNA carried unique molecular identifiers. Each CDR3 protein gets one entry after TCRdb re-called the 5' RACE reads with MiXCR. The sample lists approximately 190,000 distinct CDR3 sequences, about 15% occurring once. There are a few counts of this clonotype. The data also belong to a second study, concerning T cells expressing NK-cell markers. From that study: Whether expanded NKG2C+ T cell clones recognized HCMV stayed uncertain.

The material sequenced was CD8+ T cells sorted from blood. V usage is TRBV4-1 and J usage is TRBJ2-1; 8 positions agree with TRBD2. The sequence was obtained from a woman between 18 and 29 years old in good health. CDR3 nucleotides: TGCGCCAGCAGCCCAGTTAGCGGGGCTTCCTACAATGAGCAGTTCTTC. As protein: CASSPVSGASYNEQFF.